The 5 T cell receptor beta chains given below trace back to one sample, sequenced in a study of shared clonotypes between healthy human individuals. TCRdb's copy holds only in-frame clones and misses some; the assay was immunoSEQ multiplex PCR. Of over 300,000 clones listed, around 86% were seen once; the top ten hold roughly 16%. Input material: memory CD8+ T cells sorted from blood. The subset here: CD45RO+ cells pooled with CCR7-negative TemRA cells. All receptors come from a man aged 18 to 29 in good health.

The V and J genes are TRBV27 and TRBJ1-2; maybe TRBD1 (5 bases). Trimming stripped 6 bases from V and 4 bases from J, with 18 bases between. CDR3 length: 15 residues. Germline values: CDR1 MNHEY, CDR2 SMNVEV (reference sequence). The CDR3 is CASSQHSGGVYGYTF. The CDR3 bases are TGTGCCAGCAGCCAGCATTCGGGGGGAGTCTATGGCTACACCTTC.

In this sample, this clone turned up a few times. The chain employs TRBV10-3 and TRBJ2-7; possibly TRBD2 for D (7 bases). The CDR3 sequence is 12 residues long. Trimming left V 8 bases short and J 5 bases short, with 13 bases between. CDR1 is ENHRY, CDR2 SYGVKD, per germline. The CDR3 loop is CAIGGGGNEQYF. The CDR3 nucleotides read TGTGCCATCGGGGGAGGGGGGAACGAGCAGTACTTC.

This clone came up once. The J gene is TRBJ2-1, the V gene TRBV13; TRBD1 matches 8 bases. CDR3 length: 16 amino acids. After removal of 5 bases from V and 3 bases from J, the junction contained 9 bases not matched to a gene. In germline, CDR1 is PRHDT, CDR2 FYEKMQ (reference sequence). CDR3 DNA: TGTGCCAGCAGCGACCTACAGGGGGGCTACTACAATGAGCAGTTCTTC. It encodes CASSDLQGGYYNEQFF.

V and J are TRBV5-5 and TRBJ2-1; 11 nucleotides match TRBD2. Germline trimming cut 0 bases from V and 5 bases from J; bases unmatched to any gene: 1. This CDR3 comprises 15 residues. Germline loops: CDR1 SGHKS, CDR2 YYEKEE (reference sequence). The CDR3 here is CASSLELAGDNEQFF. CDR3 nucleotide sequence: TGTGCCAGCAGCTTGGAACTAGCGGGGGACAATGAGCAGTTCTTC.

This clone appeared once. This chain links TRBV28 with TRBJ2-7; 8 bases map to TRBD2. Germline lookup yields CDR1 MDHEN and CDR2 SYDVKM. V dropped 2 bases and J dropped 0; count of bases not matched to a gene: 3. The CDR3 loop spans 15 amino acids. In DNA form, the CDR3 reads TGTGCCAGCAGTTTACGGCTAGCGGGCTCCTACGAGCAGTACTTC. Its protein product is CASSLRLAGSYEQYF.